One sample yielded the 20 T cell receptor beta chains listed below, sequenced in a study of T cell changes during pregnancy in multiple sclerosis. Using immunoSEQ multiplex PCR, the repertoire was profiled, and TCRdb retains in-frame clones only, with some absent. The sample comprises around 100,000 clones, about 90% of which are singletons, and just under 2% rests with the top ten. This sample comprised peripheral blood, obtained after pregnancy. The origin of the receptors is a female donor with multiple sclerosis, enrolled in a pregnancy study.

The chain recombines TRBV4-2 with TRBJ1-5; a possible D gene is TRBD1 (6 bases). V was trimmed by 5 bases and J by 0 bases, leaving 14 bases between them. The CDR3 covers 16 residues. Germline V gene data show CDR1 as LGHNA and CDR2 as YNFKEQ. As DNA, the CDR3 is TGTGCCAGCAGCTCGACAGGCACGAATAGCAATCAGCCCCAGCATTTT. It translates to CASSSTGTNSNQPQHF.

The rearrangement joins TRBV7-9 to TRBJ2-1; weak D call: TRBD1 (6 bases). The germline CDR1 and CDR2 sequences are SEHNR and FQNEAQ (reference sequence). The CDR3 contains 16 residues. The V end lost 3 bases, the J end lost 0 bases, and 12 bases lay between the germline ends. DNA for the CDR3: TGTGCCAGCAGCTTCTACAGGGATCCCTCCTACAATGAGCAGTTCTTC. Protein sequence: CASSFYRDPSYNEQFF.

V and J are TRBV5-4 and TRBJ1-1, with 8 bases fitting TRBD1. The junction had 9 bases not matched to a gene; V was cut back by 0 bases and J by 11 bases. Germline V gives CDR1 SGHNT, CDR2 YYREEE (reference sequence). CDR3 size: 14 residues. The CDR3 DNA sequence: TGTGCCAGCAGCTTGGATCAGGGGGCCCAGGAGGCTTTCTTT. Translation gives CASSLDQGAQEAFF.

This clone was seen only a few times. The chain employs TRBV7-9 and TRBJ2-5, with 9 nucleotides matching TRBD1. CDR3 size: 13 residues. The germline CDR1 and CDR2 sequences are SEHNR and FQNEAQ (reference sequence). The J segment lost 5 bases and the V segment lost 7 bases, leaving 5 bases of the junction unmatched. Here the CDR3 DNA reads TGTGCCAGCATGAGGGGGACAGGGGAGACCCAGTACTTC. Translation gives CASMRGTGETQYF.

CDR3 nucleotide sequence: TGTGCCAGCAGTGAAGGGTACGGGAGTGCCAACCCGAGACAATACGAGCAGTACTTC. Amino acids: CASSEGYGSANPRQYEQYF. The chain employs TRBV6-1 and TRBJ2-7, with D possibly TRBD2 on 6 matching bases. The CDR3 loop spans 19 amino acids. Trimming shortened V by 1 base and J by 4 bases, and 26 bases separated the two germline ends. Germline loops: CDR1 MNHNS, CDR2 SASEGT.

This clone was seen once. The chain uses TRBV29-1 and TRBJ2-1, with TRBD2 matching over 12 bases. V trimming: 3 bases; J trimming: 15 bases; junction bases outside the gene matches: 21. The CDR3 covers 17 residues. CDR1 is SQVTM, CDR2 ANQGSEA, per germline. The CDR3 spells CSVDASGRAVNFGARFF. The CDR3 DNA reads TGCAGCGTTGACGCTAGCGGGAGGGCTGTCAACTTCGGGGCACGGTTCTTC.

This chain uses TRBV6-6 with TRBJ1-1, with no clear D. From germline, CDR1 is MNHNY and CDR2 SVGAGI (reference sequence). V was trimmed by 4 bases and J by 8 bases, leaving 11 bases between them. The CDR3 loop spans 12 amino acids. Here the CDR3 DNA reads TGTGCCAGCAGTTTACGGACGGGAGAAGCTTTCTTT. It codes for CASSLRTGEAFF.

The chain has TRBV7-3 and TRBJ2-5, with D unresolved. Trimming removed 0 bases from V and 3 bases from J, with 5 bases in between. In germline, CDR1 is SGHTA, CDR2 FQGTGA. The CDR3 is 13 residues long. The CDR3 spells CASSLTLKETQYF. The CDR3 coding sequence is TGTGCCAGCAGCTTAACGTTAAAAGAGACCCAGTACTTC.

The rearrangement uses TRBV9 and TRBJ1-1; D may be TRBD1 (6 bases). The CDR3 totals 16 residues. Germline assignment: CDR1 SGDLS and CDR2 YYNGEE. V lost 4 bases and J lost 0, with 16 bases in between. CDR3 protein: CASSSGQPVMNTEAFF. The CDR3 DNA reads TGTGCCAGCAGCTCCGGACAGCCAGTCATGAACACTGAAGCTTTCTTT.

The rearrangement joins TRBV5-1 to TRBJ1-6; the D gene is possibly TRBD1 (5 bases). Trimming took 4 bases from V and 4 from J, leaving 9 bases between them. The germline gives CDR1 SGHRS, CDR2 YFSETQ. The CDR3 totals 14 residues. In DNA form, the CDR3 reads TGCGCCAGCAGCCGGGAGGGGTATAATTCACCCCTCCACTTT. Translated, it gives CASSREGYNSPLHF.

The chain employs TRBV27 and TRBJ1-4, with 7 bases lining up with TRBD1. V trimming: 6 bases; J trimming: 5 bases; junction bases outside the gene matches: 15. The CDR3 has 17 residues. Germline V CDR1 and CDR2: MNHEY, SMNVEV (reference sequence). The CDR3 spells CASSPFEGATGNEKLFF. The CDR3 coding sequence is TGTGCCAGCAGCCCCTTTGAGGGGGCGACGGGAAATGAAAAACTGTTTTTT. The full variable domain, rest sourced from reference TRBV27 and TRBJ1-4, is EAQVTQNPRYLITVTGKKLTVTCSQNMNHEYMSWYRQDPGLGLRQIYYSMNVEVTDKGDVPEGYKVSRKEKRNFPLILESPSPNQTSLYFCASSPFEGATGNEKLFFGSGTQLSVL.

This chain joins TRBV28 and TRBJ2-7; TRBD1 aligns across 7 bases. This CDR3 contains 11 residues. V lost 5 bases to trimming and J lost 7 bases; unmatched junction nucleotides: 2. Germline V lookup: CDR1 MDHEN, CDR2 SYDVKM. The CDR3 bases are TGTGCCAGCAGTAAGACAGGGGAGCAGTACTTC. As protein: CASSKTGEQYF.

This chain joins TRBV11-3 and TRBJ2-5; D is possibly TRBD2 (6 bases). Germline assignment: CDR1 SGHNT and CDR2 YENEEA. Between the trimmed V and J ends, which lost 4 bases and 5 bases, there was a span of 11 bases. CDR3 length equals 13 residues. In DNA form, the CDR3 reads TGTGCCAGCAGCTCTTCCGGGGGTGAGACCCAGTACTTC. Translating it yields CASSSSGGETQYF.

The genes are TRBV19 and TRBJ1-6; D may be TRBD1 (5 bases). CDR3 length: 14 residues. V lost 6 bases, J lost 7 bases, and 13 bases lay in between. Germline V gene sequence: CDR1 LNHDA, CDR2 SQIVND (reference sequence). The CDR3 DNA reads TGTGCCAGTAGCCAACGGGGGGGGAATTCACCCCTCCACTTT. It specifies CASSQRGGNSPLHF.

The V gene is TRBV4-3, the J gene TRBJ2-1; 8 bases align to TRBD2. The CDR3 extends over 18 amino acids. V lost 0 bases and J lost 9; bases outside the gene matches: 16. Germline-derived CDR1 and CDR2 are LGHNA and YSLEER. The DNA for the CDR3 is TGCGCCAGCAGCCAAGAGACAAGCGGGGGTCCATTTGGTGGTGAGCAGTTCTTC. It translates to CASSQETSGGPFGGEQFF.

This rearrangement joins TRBV6-1 to TRBJ1-3; D gene ambiguous. The V and J ends lost 10 bases and 10 bases respectively, with 14 bases between them. The CDR3 totals 11 residues. Germline V gives CDR1 MNHNS, CDR2 SASEGT. CDR3 amino acids: CATRKEETIYF. CDR3 nucleotides: TGTGCCACACGCAAGGAGGAGACCATATATTTT.

The rearrangement links TRBV4-2 to TRBJ2-5; D unclear. The CDR3 spans 13 residues. V lost 0 bases, J lost 3 bases, and 5 bases lay in between. Germline loops: CDR1 LGHNA, CDR2 YNFKEQ. CDR3 region: CASSQEFKETQYF. CDR3 nucleotides: TGTGCCAGCAGCCAAGAATTTAAAGAGACCCAGTACTTC.

The rearrangement uses TRBV4-1 and TRBJ2-5, with 10 bases that match TRBD2. V trimming: 0 bases; J trimming: 4 bases; junction bases outside the gene matches: 14. Germline assignment: CDR1 MGHRA and CDR2 YSYEKL. This CDR3 is built from 19 residues. The CDR3 is CASSQEMVASGSLRETQYF. CDR3 in DNA: TGCGCCAGCAGCCAAGAGATGGTGGCTAGCGGGAGCCTTAGAGAGACCCAGTACTTC.

The chain uses TRBV5-1 and TRBJ2-1; 10 bases line up with TRBD2. Germline V gene sequence: CDR1 SGHRS, CDR2 YFSETQ. V lost 4 bases and J lost 6; bases outside the gene matches: 4. The CDR3 runs to 14 residues. As DNA, the CDR3 is TGCGCCAGCAGCCCCCGGACTAGCGGCAATGAGCAGTTCTTC. This codes for CASSPRTSGNEQFF.

V usage is TRBV27 and J usage is TRBJ1-1, with 7 nucleotides matching TRBD1. V lost 6 bases, J lost 2 bases, and 12 bases stayed unmatched. The CDR3 contains 16 residues. Looked up from germline, CDR1 is MNHEY and CDR2 is SMNVEV (reference sequence). CDR3 coding DNA: TGTGCCAGCAGCCCTATTTGGGGGACAGAAAACACTGAAGCTTTCTTT. This gives the protein CASSPIWGTENTEAFF.